This TCR beta chain was sequenced in a study of T-cell memory formation after mild COVID-19. Study overall: For the most part, TCR clusters were specific to one donor. Findings and limits, study-wide: Memory sampled before infection contained some responding clones, suggesting cross-reactive memory joined.

Using its own MiXCR run on the 5' RACE reads, TCRdb lists one record per CDR3 protein. The sample yields about 250,000 distinct CDR3 sequences, approximately 15% seen once. For this clonotype: No antigen is known for it.

Trimming left V 2 bases short and J 8 bases short, with 16 bases between. The germline V gene has CDR1 SGHDT and CDR2 YYEEEE. CDR3 length: 14 residues. The source of this sequence is an adult woman who had mild COVID-19 (a few samples of this study predate the infection). Cell type and time point are not known. Sequences were obtained from PBMCs or a T cell subset sorted from them (not recorded which). The chain has TRBV5-6 and TRBJ1-2; D uncertain. CDR3 sequence reads: CASSLGHQSAGYTF. The DNA of the CDR3 is TGTGCCAGCAGCTTAGGTCACCAGTCAGCGGGCTACACCTTC.